This TCR beta chain was profiled in a study of graft-versus-host responses after intestinal transplantation. A word on this clone: Its antigen is unknown.

Only in-frame clones appear in the TCRdb table, and some are missing; sequencing was by immunoSEQ multiplex PCR. This sample carries tens of thousands of clones, approximately 87% of them seen once, and the ten largest clones take 0.35% to 0.4%. The CDR3 spans 18 residues. CDR1 and CDR2 (germline): MDHEN, SYDVKM. V lost 5 bases to trimming and J lost 3 bases; unmatched junction nucleotides: 13. The sequencing here drew on unstimulated CD4+ T cells sorted from spleen or lymph node cells, taken before transplant. The TCR originated in a human donor who was the organ donor for an intestinal transplant. The rearrangement uses TRBV28 and TRBJ2-4; 10 bases are a match to TRBD1. The DNA of the CDR3 is TGTGCCAGCAGTGATCTCCCGGGACAGGGGACCAACAAAAACATTCAGTACTTC. Encoded protein: CASSDLPGQGTNKNIQYF.